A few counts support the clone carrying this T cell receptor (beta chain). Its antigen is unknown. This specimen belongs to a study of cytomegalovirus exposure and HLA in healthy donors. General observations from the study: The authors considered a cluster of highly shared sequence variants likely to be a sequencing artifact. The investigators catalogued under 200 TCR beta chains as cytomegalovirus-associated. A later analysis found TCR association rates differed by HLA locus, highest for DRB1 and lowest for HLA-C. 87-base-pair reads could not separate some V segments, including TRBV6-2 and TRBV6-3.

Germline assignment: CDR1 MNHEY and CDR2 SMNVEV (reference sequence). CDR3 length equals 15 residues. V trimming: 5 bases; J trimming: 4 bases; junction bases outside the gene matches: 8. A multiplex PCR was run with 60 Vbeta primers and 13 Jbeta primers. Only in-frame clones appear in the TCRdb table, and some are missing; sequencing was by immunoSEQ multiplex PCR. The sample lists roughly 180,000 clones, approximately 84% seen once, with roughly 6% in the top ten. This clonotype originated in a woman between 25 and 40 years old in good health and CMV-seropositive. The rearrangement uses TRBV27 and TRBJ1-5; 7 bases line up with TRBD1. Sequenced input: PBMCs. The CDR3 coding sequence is TGTGCCAGCAGTGACGACAGGGTGAGGAATCAGCCCCAGCATTTT. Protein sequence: CASSDDRVRNQPQHF.